This T cell receptor beta chain was sequenced for a study of Ad26.COV2.S vaccination and SARS-CoV-2 variants (dated by TCRdb to the early 2020s). Turning to the overall study: Donors in the vaccine arm were drawn from COV1001, a multicentre, randomized, double-blind, placebo-controlled phase I-IIa trial testing Ad26.COV2.S in healthy adults. Sequencing of the TCRbeta repertoire served to evaluate the specificity and breadth of SARS-CoV-2-reactive T cell receptors following Ad26.COV2.S vaccination. The TCR-sequenced set comprised approximately 32 samples: some 19 Ad26.COV2.S vaccine recipients, 5 placebo recipients and 8 SARS-CoV-2 convalescent individuals. Blinding of investigators to trial group allocation was maintained during experiments and outcome assessment. Dosing of Ad26.COV2.S was intramuscular, at either 5x10^10 or 1x10^11 viral particles, delivered as one shot or as two shots spaced 56 days apart. Participants in the trial were split at random into five groups of five each, receiving low-dose or high-dose Ad26.COV2.S once or twice, or else placebo on both occasions. Results the study describes overall, beyond this receptor: The authors noted that total T cell responses may have been underestimated by the TCR breadth and depth analyses. After vaccination, substantial breadth of spike-specific CD8+ and CD4+ T cell responses was reported. Vaccine and placebo recipients had similar non-spike TCR breadth, a finding consistent with the vaccine containing only spike. Higher spike-specific TCR breadth was observed in Ad26.COV2.S recipients than in placebo recipients (P = 0.0014). Comparing responses between vaccine doses or regimens was not something the study was powered to do.

Note on this clone: It lacks a known antigen. No qualities accompany the bases; no much larger clone lies one base away.

The label giving this sample's treatment or condition can be read as: some 20 received Ad26.COV2.S at low or high dose, single or two shots; several received placebo; per-sample allocation not given. For vaccine and placebo recipients, repertoires were sequenced using samples collected on day 63 after the first injection. In Cohort 1b, around 25 adults aged 18-55 years were enrolled at a single site in Boston, USA, between 29 July and 7 August 2020. Ad26.COV2.S was a replication-incompetent adenovirus type 26 vector that expressed a prefusion-stabilized SARS-CoV-2 spike protein derived from the original Wuhan strain. For CDR1 and CDR2, the germline V gene (reference sequence) lists GTSNPN and SVGIG. A distance of 10 bases separates the germline ends of V and J, which lose 2 bases and 6 bases respectively. From the cysteine up to the phenylalanine, the CDR3 has a length of 12 residues. Only CDR3 DNA is held: 36 bases, read in frame from base 1.

The immunoSEQ Assay was the method used to sequence TCRbeta CDR3 regions. After extraction, genomic DNA underwent amplification by bias-controlled multiplex PCR, followed by high-throughput sequencing. Regarding the original processing steps: To quantify the absolute abundance of every unique TCRbeta CDR3 region, sequences were collapsed and filtered. Usable DNA was measured by amplifying reference genes present in all nucleated cells, and TCRbeta template counts were normalized to that usable DNA to estimate T cell fraction. Repertoire TCRs were annotated as SARS-CoV-2-specific when V gene, CDR3 amino acid sequence and J gene were exactly matched to a known reactive TCR set. The reference SARS-CoV-2 TCR set came from MIRA and was filtered for enrichment in COVID-19-positive ImmuneCODE repertoires, removing public or cross-reactive TCRs. Based on the MIRA antigens, annotated TCRs were further analysed at the level of specific ORF or position within ORF. Breadth was defined as the number of annotated unique rearrangements divided by the total number of unique productive rearrangements, and depth was defined as the summed frequency of the annotated unique rearrangements. Two-sided Wilcoxon rank-sum tests were applied when comparing TCR breadth between groups. TCRdb mirrors the immuneACCESS table, restricted to in-frame sequences. Some clones are absent from its copies; in checked studies, under half trace to an unresolved V gene, and the reason for the others is unknown. Clone size and V and J calls were adopted from that table, with D and trimming inferred from the DNA. This sample is represented by about 400,000 clones; around 91% of them were singletons. The ten top clones hold approximately 1.9% of the sample.

Sequencing was performed on peripheral blood, taken in a trial of Ad26.COV2.S vaccine versus placebo. In this chain, TRBV30 is recombined with TRBJ1-1; the D segment could be TRBD1, given 5 matching bases. This TCR was recovered from a person aged 18 to 65 who received the Ad26.COV2.S COVID-19 vaccine or a placebo. The sequenced DNA is TGTGCCTGGAGTCGGGGGGGGGCTGAAGCTTTCTTT. It is translated as CAWSRGGAEAFF.